This T cell receptor (beta chain) was sequenced during a study of shared clonotypes between healthy human individuals. Overall study context: CD4 naive and memory got three plates each, CD8 naive two, CD8 memory one.

Trimming pared 1 base from V and 6 bases from J, leaving 8 bases between. The CDR3 contains 14 residues. Per the germline V gene, CDR1 is SGDLS and CDR2 is YYNGEE. The data were produced by immunoSEQ multiplex PCR, yet TCRdb's version contains in-frame clones alone and is incomplete. The sample shows roughly 2.5 million clones, around 94% of them seen only once. This clonotype was sampled from a man aged 18 to 29 in good health. The chain is built from TRBV9 and TRBJ2-6; D gene unclear. The sample taken for sequencing was naive CD4+ T cells sorted from blood. Subset here: CD45RA+ positively selected. CDR3 amino acids: CASSVSPEANVLTF. The DNA of the CDR3 is TGTGCCAGCAGCGTATCTCCTGAGGCCAACGTCCTGACTTTC. The full variable domain, its missing parts supplied by reference TRBV9 and TRBJ2-6, is DSGVTQTPKHLITATGQRVTLRCSPRSGDLSVYWYQQSLDQGLQFLIQYYNGEERAKGNILERFSAQQFPDLHSELNLSSLELGDSALYFCASSVSPEANVLTFGAGSRLTVL.